A single T cell receptor (beta chain) is shown here with its context. Its antigen is currently not known. No quality values exist for individual bases; no much larger clone is one base distant. The data were taken from a study of blood T cell repertoires in COVID-19 (dated by TCRdb to about 2020). Study-level background: The collaborator samples originated in the United States, Italy and Spain and spanned the acute and convalescent phases of COVID-19. The material from the prospective study consisted of cDNA or gDNA derived from T cells, B-cell-depleted T cells, or PBMCs. The dataset comprised deeply sampled blood TCRbeta repertoires from subjects exposed to, actively infected with, or recovered from COVID-19. The repertoires were released in a freely available public database meant as a resource for research on the immune response to SARS-CoV-2. The samples were drawn from two sources: the first 160 participants of the ongoing ImmuneRACE study, and 950 to 1,500 subjects contributed by 6 global collaborators. Sample metadata almost always included a de-identified subject ID, COVID-19 status, age in years and sex. Where HLA class I and class II types were available, the types were taken from metadata supplied by the sample provider, not from assay-based typing. The study at large found these results: The quantity of clinical and demographic metadata differed by source and by participant and was supplied without curation.

Collaborating institutions collected whole blood in K2EDTA tubes following their own protocols. For TCRbeta analysis, collaborators shipped samples as frozen whole blood, isolated PBMCs, or DNA extracted from either of those sample types. From the cysteine up to the phenylalanine, the CDR3 has a length of 13 residues. Only the CDR3 portion is preserved as DNA: 39 bases, with reading frame beginning at the first base. Sequences MDHEN (CDR1) and SYDVKM (CDR2) are obtained from the germline V gene. The V end loses 4 bases and the J end loses 2 bases, and a stretch of 8 bases separates them. TCRbeta CDR3 regions were amplified from genomic DNA using the immunoSEQ Assay, a bias-controlled multiplex PCR. Per the authors' processing: The number of nucleated cells in each sample was estimated from the amplification of reference gene primers within the assay. To quantify the absolute abundance of each unique TCRbeta CDR3 rearrangement, sequence reads were collapsed and filtered. For each sample, productive Simpson clonality was calculated by taking the square root of Simpson's diversity index across productive rearrangements. The table was pulled from immuneACCESS by TCRdb, which kept in-frame rearrangements only. Such tables lose some clones; where checked, under half of the loss comes from unresolved V genes, and the rest has no known cause. That table supplies the V and J calls and clone size; D and trimming were determined from the DNA. A total of approximately 80,000 clones appear in this sample, approximately 79% of them only once. The ten most abundant clones make up about a sixth of the sample.

What was sequenced was peripheral blood. The chain is made from TRBV28 and TRBJ1-2; the D gene is unclear. The receptor was isolated from a man in his 70s with active or convalescent COVID-19. The nucleotide sequence reads TGTGCCAGCAGTTCGGGAGACAACTATGGCTACACCTTC. Translated, it reads CASSSGDNYGYTF.